This T cell receptor (beta chain) was identified in a study of cytomegalovirus exposure and HLA in healthy donors. Study context: Around 190 million T cells yielded more than 90 million unique TCR beta sequences, as an earlier analysis found. Points from the study as a whole: Sequencing had likely introduced a cluster of highly shared sequence variants as an artifact. Associated with cytomegalovirus, according to the listing, were 150 to 200 TCR beta chains. Later analysis reportedly placed an Asian-associated ancestry cluster below the roughly 670-donor mean in N-insertions.

As to this clone: As yet, its antigen is unknown.

The PCR was carried out with 60 Vbeta primers and 13 Jbeta primers. Only in-frame clones appear in the TCRdb table, and some are missing; sequencing was by immunoSEQ multiplex PCR. In the table there are some 91,000 clones, more than 55% of which are singletons. In germline, CDR1 is SGHAT, CDR2 FQNNGV. Trimming left V 1 base short and J 6 bases short, with 7 bases between. The length of the CDR3 is 13 residues. Sequencing was performed on PBMCs. The receptor comes from a human donor in good health. V is TRBV11-2 and J is TRBJ2-1; D is ambiguous. The CDR3 coding sequence is TGTGCCAGCAGCTTAGTGCTAGGCAATGAGCAGTTCTTC. Its protein product is CASSLVLGNEQFF.